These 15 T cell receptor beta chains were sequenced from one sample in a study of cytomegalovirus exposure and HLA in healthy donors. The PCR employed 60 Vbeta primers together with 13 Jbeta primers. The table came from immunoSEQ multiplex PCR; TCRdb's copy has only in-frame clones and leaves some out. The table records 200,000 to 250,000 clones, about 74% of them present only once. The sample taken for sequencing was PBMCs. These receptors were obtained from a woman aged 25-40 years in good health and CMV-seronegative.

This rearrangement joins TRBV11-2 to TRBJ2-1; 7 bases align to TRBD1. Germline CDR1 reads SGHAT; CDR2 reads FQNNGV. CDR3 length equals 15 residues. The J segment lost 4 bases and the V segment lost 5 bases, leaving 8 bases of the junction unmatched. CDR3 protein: CASSPPGTEYNEQFF. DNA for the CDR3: TGTGCCAGCAGCCCCCCCGGGACAGAATACAATGAGCAGTTCTTC.

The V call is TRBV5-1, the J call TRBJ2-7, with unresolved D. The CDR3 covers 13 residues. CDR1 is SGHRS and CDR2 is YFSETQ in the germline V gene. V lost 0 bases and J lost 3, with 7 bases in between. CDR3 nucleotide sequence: TGCGCCAGCAGCTTGGCCGTCCGCTACGAGCAGTACTTC. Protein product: CASSLAVRYEQYF.

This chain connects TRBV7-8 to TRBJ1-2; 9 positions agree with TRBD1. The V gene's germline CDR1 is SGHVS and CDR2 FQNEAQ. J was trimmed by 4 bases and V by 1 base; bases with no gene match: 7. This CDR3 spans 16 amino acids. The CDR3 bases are TGTGCCAGCAGCTTAGAGTGGGGGACAGGGATCTATGGCTACACCTTC. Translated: CASSLEWGTGIYGYTF.

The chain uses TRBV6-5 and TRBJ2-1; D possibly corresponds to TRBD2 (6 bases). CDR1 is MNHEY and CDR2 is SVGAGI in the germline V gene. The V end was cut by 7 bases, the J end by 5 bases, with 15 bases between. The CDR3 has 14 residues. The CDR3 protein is CASTNPGGDNEQFF. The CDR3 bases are TGTGCCAGCACCAACCCCGGGGGAGACAATGAGCAGTTCTTC.

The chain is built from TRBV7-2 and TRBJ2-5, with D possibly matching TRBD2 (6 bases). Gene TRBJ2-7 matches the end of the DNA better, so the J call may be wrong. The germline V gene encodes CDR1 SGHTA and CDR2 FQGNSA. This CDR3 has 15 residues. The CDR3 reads CASSRLEGIAYEQYF. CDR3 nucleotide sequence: TGTGCCAGCAGCAGGCTGGAGGGTATCGCCTACGAGCAGTACTTC.

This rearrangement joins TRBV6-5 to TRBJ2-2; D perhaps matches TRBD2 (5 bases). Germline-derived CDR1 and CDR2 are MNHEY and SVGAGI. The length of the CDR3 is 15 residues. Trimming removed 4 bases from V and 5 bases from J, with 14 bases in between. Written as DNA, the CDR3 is TGTGCCAGCAGTTTCTCCCTAGCCGGAACCGGGGAGCTGTTTTTT. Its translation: CASSFSLAGTGELFF.

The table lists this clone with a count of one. In nucleotides, the CDR3 is TGTGCCAGCAGCTTAGGAGCGGGCGTTGATGAGCAGTTCTTC. As protein: CASSLGAGVDEQFF. The V gene is TRBV11-2, the J gene TRBJ2-1; D is possibly TRBD2 (6 bases). The CDR3 loop spans 14 amino acids. Germline-derived CDR1 and CDR2 are SGHAT and FQNNGV. V lost 1 base and J 8 bases, leaving 12 bases between the germline ends.

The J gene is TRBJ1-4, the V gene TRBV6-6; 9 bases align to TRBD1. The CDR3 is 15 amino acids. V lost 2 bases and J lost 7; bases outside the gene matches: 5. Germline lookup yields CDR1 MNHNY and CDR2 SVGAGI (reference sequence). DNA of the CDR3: TGTGCCAGCAGTTACCCCGGACAGGGGACTGAAAAACTGTTTTTT. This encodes CASSYPGQGTEKLFF.

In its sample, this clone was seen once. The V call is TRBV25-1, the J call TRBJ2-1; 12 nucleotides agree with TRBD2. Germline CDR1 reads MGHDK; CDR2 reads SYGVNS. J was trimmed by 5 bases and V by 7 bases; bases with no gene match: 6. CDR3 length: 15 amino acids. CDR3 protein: CASTPRTSGNNEQFF. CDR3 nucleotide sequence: TGTGCCAGCACCCCTCGGACTAGCGGGAACAATGAGCAGTTCTTC.

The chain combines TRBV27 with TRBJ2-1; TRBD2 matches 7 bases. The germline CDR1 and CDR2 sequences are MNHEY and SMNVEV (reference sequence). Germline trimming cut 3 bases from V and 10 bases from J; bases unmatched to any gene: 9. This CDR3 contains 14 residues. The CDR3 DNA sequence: TGTGCCAGCAGTTTTCATACCTCGGGACTAGAGCAGTTCTTC. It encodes CASSFHTSGLEQFF.

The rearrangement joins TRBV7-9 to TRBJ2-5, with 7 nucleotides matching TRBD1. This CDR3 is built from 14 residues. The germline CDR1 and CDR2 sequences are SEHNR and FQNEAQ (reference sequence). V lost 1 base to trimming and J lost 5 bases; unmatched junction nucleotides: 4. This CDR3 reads CASSLVSGGETQYF. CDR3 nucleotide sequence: TGTGCCAGCAGCTTAGTTTCAGGGGGTGAGACCCAGTACTTC.

In DNA, the CDR3 is TGTGCCAGCAGACGGATCGGACGGGGCTACGAGCAGTACTTC. As protein: CASRRIGRGYEQYF. The chain employs TRBV6-1 and TRBJ2-7, with a tentative D call TRBD2 (5 bases). Trimming shortened V by 6 bases and J by 3 bases, and 15 bases separated the two germline ends. Germline CDR1 is MNHNS and CDR2 is SASEGT. CDR3 length: 14 residues.

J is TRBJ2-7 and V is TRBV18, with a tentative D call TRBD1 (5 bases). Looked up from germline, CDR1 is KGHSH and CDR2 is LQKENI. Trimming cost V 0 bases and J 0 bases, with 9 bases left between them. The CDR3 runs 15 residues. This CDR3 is CASSPPVQASYEQYF. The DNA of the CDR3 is TGTGCCAGCTCACCACCCGTACAGGCCTCCTACGAGCAGTACTTC.

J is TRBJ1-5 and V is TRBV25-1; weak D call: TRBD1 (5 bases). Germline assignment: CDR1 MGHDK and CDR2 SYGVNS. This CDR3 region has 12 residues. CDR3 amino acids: CAAKRGNQPQHF. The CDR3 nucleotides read TGTGCTGCGAAAAGGGGTAACCAGCCCCAGCATTTT.

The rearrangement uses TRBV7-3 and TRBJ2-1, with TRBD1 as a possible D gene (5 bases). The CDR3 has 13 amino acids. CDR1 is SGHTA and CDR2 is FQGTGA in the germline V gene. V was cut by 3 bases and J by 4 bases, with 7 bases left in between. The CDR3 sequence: CASSFSGYNEQFF. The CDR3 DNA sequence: TGTGCCAGCAGCTTTTCAGGGTACAATGAGCAGTTCTTC. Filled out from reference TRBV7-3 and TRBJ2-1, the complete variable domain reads GAGVSQTPSNKVTEKGKYVELRCDPISGHTALYWYRQSLGQGPEFLIYFQGTGAADDSGLPNDRFFAVRPEGSVSTLKIQRTERGDSAVYLCASSFSGYNEQFFGPGTRLTVL.